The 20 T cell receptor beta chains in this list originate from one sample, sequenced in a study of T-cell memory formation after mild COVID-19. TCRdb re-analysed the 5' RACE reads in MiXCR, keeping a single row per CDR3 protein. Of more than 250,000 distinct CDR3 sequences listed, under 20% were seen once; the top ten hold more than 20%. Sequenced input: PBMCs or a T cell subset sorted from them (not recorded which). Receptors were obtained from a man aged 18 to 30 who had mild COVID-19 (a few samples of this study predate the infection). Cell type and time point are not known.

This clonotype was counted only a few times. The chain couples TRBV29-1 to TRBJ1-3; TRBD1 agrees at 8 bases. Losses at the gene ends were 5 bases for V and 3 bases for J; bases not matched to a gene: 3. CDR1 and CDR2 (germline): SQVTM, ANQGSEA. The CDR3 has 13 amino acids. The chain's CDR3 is CSVTGGFGNTIYF. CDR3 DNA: TGCAGCGTTACAGGGGGATTTGGAAACACCATATATTTT. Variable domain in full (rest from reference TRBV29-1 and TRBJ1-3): SAVISQKPSRDICQRGTSLTIQCQVDSQVTMMFWYRQQPGQSLTLIATANQGSEATYESGFVIDKFPISRPNLTFSTLTVSNMSPEDSSIYLCSVTGGFGNTIYFGEGSWLTVV.

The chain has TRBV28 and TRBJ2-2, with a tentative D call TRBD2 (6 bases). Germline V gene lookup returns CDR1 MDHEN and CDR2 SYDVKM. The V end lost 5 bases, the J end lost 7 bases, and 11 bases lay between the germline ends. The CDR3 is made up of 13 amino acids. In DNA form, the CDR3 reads TGTGCCAGCAGTAAGACTAGTCTCGGGGAGCTGTTTTTT. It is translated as CASSKTSLGELFF.

CDR3 loop: CASSLYKGREQYF. CDR3 DNA sequence: TGTGCCAGCAGTTTATATAAGGGACGCGAGCAGTACTTC. The chain couples TRBV28 to TRBJ2-7; tentatively, D is TRBD1 or TRBD2 (5 bases each). The ends were cut back, 1 base at V and 6 bases at J, with 10 bases in the middle. The CDR3 runs 13 residues. Germline assignment: CDR1 MDHEN and CDR2 SYDVKM.

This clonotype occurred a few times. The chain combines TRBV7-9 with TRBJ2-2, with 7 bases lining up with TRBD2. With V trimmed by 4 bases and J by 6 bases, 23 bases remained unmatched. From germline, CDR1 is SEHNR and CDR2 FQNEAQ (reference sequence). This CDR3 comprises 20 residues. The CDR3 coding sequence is TGTGCCAGCAGCTCAGCAATAGCGGGCCGTCAGGGTGATGCTCCCGGGGAGCTGTTTTTT. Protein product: CASSSAIAGRQGDAPGELFF. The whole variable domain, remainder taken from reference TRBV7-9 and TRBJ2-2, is DTGVSQNPRHKITKRGQNVTFRCDPISEHNRLYWYRQTLGQGPEFLTYFQNEAQLEKSRLLSDRFSAERPKGSFSTLEIQRTEQGDSAMYLCASSSAIAGRQGDAPGELFFGEGSRLTVL.

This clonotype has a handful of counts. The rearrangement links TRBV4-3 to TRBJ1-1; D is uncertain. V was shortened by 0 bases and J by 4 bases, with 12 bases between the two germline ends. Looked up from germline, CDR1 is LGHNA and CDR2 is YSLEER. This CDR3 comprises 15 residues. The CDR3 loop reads CASSQDGRRGTEAFF. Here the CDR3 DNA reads TGCGCCAGCAGCCAAGACGGGAGGAGAGGCACTGAAGCTTTCTTT.

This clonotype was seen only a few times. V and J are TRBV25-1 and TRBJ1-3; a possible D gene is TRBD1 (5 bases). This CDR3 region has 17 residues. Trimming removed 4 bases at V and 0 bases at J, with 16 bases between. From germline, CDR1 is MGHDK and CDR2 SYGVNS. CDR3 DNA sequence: TGTGCCAGCAGTGGAGTCGGGGGTCGGGGCTCTGGAAACACCATATATTTT. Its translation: CASSGVGGRGSGNTIYF.

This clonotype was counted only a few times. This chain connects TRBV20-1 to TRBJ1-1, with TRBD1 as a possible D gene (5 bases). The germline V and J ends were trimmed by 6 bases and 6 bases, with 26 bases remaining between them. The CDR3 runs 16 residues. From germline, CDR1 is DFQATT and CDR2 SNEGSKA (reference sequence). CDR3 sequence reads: CSAGPASGVDWAEAFF. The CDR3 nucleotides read TGCAGTGCGGGTCCGGCCTCGGGGGTGGACTGGGCTGAAGCTTTCTTT.

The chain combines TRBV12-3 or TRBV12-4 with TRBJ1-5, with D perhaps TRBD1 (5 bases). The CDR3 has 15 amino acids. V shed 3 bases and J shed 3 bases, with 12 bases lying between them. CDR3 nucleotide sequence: TGTGCCAGCAGTTTGGGGGTTCGGAACAATCAGCCCCAGCATTTT. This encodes CASSLGVRNNQPQHF.

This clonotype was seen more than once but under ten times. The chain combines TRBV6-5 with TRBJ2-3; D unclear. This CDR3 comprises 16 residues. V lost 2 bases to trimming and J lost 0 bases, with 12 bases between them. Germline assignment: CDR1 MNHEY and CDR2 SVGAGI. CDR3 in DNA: TGTGCCAGCAGTTACCCGGTGGGCGGCAGCACAGATACGCAGTATTTT. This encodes CASSYPVGGSTDTQYF.

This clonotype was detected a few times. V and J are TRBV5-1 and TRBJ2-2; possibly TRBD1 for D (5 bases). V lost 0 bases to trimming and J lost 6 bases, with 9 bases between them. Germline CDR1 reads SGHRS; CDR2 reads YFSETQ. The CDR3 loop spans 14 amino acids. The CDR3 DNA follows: TGCGCCAGCAGCTTGGAAGGGGTCCCCGGGGAGCTGTTTTTT. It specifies CASSLEGVPGELFF.

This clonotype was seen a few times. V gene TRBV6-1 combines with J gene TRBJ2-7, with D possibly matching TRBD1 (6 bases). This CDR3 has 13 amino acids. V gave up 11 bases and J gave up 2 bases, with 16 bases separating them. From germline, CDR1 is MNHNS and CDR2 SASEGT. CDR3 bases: TGTGCCGGTACCGGACAGCTCCCCTACGAGCAGTACTTC. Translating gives CAGTGQLPYEQYF.

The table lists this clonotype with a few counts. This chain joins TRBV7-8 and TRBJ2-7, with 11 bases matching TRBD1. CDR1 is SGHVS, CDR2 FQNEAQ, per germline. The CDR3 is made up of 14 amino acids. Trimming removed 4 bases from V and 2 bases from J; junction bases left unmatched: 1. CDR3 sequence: CASSSDRGPYEQYF. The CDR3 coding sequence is TGTGCCAGCAGCTCGGACAGGGGGCCCTACGAGCAGTACTTC.

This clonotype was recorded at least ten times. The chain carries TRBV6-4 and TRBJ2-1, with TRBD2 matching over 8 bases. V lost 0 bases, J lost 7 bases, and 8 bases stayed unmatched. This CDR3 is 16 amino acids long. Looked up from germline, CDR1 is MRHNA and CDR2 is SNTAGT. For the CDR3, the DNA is TGTGCCAGCAGTGACTCGCAGCGGGGGACTTCTAATGAGCAGTTCTTC. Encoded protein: CASSDSQRGTSNEQFF.

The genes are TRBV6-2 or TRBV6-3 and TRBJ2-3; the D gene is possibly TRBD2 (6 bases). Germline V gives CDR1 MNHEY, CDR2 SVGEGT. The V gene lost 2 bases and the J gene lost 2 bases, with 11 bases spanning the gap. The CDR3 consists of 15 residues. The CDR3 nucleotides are TGTGCCAGCAGTTACGGCGGGGTCCCCACAGATACGCAGTATTTT. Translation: CASSYGGVPTDTQYF.

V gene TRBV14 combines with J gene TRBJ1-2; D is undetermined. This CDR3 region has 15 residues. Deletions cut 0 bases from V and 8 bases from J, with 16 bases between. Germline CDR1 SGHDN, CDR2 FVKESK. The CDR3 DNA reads TGTGCCAGCAGCCAAGAAGACGGCCGACGCGGGGGCTACACCTTC. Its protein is CASSQEDGRRGGYTF.

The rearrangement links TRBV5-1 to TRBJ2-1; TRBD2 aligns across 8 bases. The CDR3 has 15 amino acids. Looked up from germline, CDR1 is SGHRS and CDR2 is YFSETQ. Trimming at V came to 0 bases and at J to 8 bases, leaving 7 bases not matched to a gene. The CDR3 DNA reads TGCGCCAGCAGCTTGGAACGGGGGGGCCGGGATGAGCAGTTCTTC. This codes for CASSLERGGRDEQFF.

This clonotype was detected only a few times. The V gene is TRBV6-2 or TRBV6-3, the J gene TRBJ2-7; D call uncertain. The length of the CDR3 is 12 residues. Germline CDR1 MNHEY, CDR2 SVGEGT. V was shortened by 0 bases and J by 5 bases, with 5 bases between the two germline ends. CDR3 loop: CASSYSIHEQYV. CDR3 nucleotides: TGTGCCAGCAGTTACTCGATCCACGAGCAGTACGTC.

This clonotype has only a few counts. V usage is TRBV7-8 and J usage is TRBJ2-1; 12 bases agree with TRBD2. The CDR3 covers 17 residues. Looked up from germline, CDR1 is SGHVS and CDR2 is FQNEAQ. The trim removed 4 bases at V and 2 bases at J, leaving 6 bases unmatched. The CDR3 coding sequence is TGTGCCAGCAGCTACGGGACTAGCGGGTCGGCCTACAATGAGCAGTTCTTC. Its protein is CASSYGTSGSAYNEQFF.

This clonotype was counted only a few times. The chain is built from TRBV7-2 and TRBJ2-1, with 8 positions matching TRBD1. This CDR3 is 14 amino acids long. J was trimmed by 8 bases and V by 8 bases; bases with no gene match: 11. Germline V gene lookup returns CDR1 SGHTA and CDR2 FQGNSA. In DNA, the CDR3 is TGTGCCAGCCGGGTTGCAGGGGGCGCGGATGAGCAGTTCTTC. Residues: CASRVAGGADEQFF.

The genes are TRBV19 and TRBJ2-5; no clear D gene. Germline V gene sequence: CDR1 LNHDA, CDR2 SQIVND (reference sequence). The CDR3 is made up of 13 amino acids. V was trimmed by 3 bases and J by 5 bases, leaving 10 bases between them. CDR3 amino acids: CASSIGGIETQYF. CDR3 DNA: TGTGCCAGTAGTATTGGTGGGATTGAGACCCAGTACTTC. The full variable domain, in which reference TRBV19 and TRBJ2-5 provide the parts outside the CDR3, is DGGITQSPKYLFRKEGQNVTLSCEQNLNHDAMYWYRQDPGQGLRLIYYSQIVNDFQKGDIAEGYSVSREKKESFPLTVTSAQKNPTAFYLCASSIGGIETQYFGPGTRLLVL.